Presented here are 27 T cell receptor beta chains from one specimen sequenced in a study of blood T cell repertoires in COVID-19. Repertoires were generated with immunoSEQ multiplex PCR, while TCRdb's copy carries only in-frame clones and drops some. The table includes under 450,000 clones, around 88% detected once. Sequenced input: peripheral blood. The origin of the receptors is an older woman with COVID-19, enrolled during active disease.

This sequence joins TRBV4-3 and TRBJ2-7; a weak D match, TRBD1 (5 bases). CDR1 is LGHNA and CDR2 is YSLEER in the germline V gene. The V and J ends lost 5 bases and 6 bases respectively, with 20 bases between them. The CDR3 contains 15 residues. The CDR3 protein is CASSRGGSSTGEQYF. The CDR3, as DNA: TGCGCCAGCAGCAGGGGCGGAAGCAGCACGGGCGAGCAGTACTTC.

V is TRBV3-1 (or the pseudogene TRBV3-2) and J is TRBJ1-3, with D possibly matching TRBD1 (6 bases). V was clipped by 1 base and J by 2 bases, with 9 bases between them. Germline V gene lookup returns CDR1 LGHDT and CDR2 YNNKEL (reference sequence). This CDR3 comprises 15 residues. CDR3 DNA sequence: TGTGCCAGCAGCCAAGCACAGGGAACTGGAAACACCATATATTTT. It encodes CASSQAQGTGNTIYF.

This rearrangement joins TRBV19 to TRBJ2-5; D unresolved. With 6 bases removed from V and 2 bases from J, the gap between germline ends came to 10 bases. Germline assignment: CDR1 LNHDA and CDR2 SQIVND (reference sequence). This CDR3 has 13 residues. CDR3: CASRVAEQETQYF. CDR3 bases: TGTGCCAGTAGGGTCGCAGAACAAGAGACCCAGTACTTC.

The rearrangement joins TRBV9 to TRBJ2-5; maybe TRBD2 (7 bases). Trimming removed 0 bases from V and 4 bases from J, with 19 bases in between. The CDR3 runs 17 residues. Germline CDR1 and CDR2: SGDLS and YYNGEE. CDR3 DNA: TGTGCCAGCAGCGTAGGTTTAGGAGGGGGGGCCGGAGAGACCCAGTACTTC. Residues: CASSVGLGGGAGETQYF.

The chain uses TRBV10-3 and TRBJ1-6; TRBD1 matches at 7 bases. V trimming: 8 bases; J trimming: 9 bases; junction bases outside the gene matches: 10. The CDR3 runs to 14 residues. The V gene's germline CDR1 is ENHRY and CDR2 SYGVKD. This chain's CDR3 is CAIGATGATSPLHF. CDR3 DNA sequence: TGTGCCATCGGTGCCACAGGGGCTACTTCACCCCTCCACTTT.

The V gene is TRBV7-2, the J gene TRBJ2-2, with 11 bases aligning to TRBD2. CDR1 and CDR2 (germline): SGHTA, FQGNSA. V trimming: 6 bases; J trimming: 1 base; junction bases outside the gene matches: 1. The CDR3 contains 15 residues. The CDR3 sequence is CASRGLAGNTGELFF. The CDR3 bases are TGTGCCAGCAGAGGACTAGCGGGGAACACCGGGGAGCTGTTTTTT.

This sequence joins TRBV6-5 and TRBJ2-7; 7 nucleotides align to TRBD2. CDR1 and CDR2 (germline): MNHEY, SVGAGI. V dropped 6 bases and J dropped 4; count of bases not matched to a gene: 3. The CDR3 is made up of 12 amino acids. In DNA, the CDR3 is TGTGCCAGCAGCCACGGGGGGTACGAGCAGTACTTC. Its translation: CASSHGGYEQYF.

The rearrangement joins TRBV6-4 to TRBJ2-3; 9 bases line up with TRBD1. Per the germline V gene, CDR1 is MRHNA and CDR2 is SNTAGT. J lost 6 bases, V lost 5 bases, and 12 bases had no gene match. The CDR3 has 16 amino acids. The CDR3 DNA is TGTGCCAGCAGTCCCGGGACAGGGCCCTTGAGGGATACGCAGTATTTT. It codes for CASSPGTGPLRDTQYF.

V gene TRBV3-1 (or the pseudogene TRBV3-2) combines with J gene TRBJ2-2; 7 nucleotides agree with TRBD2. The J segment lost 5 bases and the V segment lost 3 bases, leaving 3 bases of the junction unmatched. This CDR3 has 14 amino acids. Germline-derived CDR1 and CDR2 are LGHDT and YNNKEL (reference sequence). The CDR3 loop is CASSHSGRTGELFF. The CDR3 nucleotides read TGTGCCAGCAGCCACTCCGGGAGGACCGGGGAGCTGTTTTTT.

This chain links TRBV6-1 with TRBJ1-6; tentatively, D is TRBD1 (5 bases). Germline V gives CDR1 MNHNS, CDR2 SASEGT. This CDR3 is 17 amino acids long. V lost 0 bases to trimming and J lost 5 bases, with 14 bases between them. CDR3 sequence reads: CASSEALPGLHNSPLHF. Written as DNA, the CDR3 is TGTGCCAGCAGTGAAGCGCTTCCAGGGCTCCATAATTCACCCCTCCACTTT.

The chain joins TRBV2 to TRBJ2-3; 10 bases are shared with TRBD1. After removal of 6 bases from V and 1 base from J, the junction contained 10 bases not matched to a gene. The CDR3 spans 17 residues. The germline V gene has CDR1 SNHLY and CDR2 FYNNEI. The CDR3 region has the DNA TGTGCCAGCAGAGACCCCACCGGGACAGGGGGCACAGATACGCAGTATTTT. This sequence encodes CASRDPTGTGGTDTQYF. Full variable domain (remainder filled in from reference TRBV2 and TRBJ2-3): EPEVTQTPSHQVTQMGQEVILRCVPISNHLYFYWYRQILGQKVEFLVSFYNNEISEKSEIFDDQFSVERPDGSNFTLKIRSTKLEDSAMYFCASRDPTGTGGTDTQYFGPGTRLTVL.

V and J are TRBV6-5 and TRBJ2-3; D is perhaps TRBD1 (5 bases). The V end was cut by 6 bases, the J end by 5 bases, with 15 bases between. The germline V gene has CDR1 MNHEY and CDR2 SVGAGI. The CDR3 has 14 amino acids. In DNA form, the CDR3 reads TGTGCCAGCAGAGGACACCATACGGGAGATACGCAGTATTTT. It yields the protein CASRGHHTGDTQYF.

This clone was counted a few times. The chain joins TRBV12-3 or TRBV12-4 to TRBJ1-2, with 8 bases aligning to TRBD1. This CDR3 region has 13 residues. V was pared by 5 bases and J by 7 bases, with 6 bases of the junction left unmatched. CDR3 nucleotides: TGTGCCAGCAGTCCCCAGGGGGCGCCTGGCTACACCTTC. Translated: CASSPQGAPGYTF.

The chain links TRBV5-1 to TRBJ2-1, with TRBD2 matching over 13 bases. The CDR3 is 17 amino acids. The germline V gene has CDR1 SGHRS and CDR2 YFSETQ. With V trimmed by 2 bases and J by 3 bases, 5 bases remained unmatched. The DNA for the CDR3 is TGCGCCAGCAGCTTCGGACTAGCGGGGGACATCTACAATGAGCAGTTCTTC. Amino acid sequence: CASSFGLAGDIYNEQFF.

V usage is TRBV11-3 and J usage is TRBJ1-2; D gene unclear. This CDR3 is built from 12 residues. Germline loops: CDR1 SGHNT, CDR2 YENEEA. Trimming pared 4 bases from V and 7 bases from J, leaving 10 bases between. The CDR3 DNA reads TGTGCCAGCAGCTGGAGAGGCTCTGGCTACACCTTC. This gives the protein CASSWRGSGYTF.

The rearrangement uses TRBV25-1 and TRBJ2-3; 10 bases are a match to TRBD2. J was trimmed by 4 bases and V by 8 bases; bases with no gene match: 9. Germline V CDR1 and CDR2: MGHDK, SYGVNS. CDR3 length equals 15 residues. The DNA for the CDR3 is TGTGCCAGCGGAAAGCGGGGGGGCCTGCCAGATACGCAGTATTTT. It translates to CASGKRGGLPDTQYF.

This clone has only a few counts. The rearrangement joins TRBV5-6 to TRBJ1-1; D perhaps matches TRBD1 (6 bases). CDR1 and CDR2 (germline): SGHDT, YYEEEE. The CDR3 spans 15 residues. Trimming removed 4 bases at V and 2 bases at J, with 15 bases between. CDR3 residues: CASSSTGIYNTEAFF. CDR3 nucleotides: TGTGCCAGCAGCAGCACAGGGATCTATAACACTGAAGCTTTCTTT.

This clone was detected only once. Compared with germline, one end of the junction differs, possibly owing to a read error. CDR3 loop: CASSLGQGGQPQHF. For the CDR3, the DNA is TGTGCCAGCAGTTTAGGACAGGGTGGTCAGCCCCAGCATTTT. The chain recombines TRBV11-2 with TRBJ1-5, with 8 bases aligning to TRBD1. This CDR3 has 14 amino acids. The germline V gene encodes CDR1 SGHAT and CDR2 FQNNGV.

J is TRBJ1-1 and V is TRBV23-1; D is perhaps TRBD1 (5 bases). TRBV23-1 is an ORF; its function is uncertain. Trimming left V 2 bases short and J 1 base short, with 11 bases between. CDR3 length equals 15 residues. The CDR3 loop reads CASSQIAQGNTEAFF. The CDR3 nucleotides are TGCGCCAGCAGTCAAATCGCGCAGGGGAACACTGAAGCTTTCTTT.

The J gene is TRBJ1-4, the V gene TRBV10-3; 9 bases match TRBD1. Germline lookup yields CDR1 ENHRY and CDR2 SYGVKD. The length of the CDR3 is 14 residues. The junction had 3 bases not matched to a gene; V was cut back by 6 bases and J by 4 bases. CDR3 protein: CAIRGGQGNEKLFF. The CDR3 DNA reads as TGTGCCATCAGGGGGGGACAGGGTAATGAAAAACTGTTTTTT.

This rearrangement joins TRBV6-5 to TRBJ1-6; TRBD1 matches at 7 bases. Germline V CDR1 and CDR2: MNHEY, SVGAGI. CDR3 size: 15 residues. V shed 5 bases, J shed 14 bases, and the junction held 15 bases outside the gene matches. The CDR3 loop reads CASSPRDSLWVTLHF. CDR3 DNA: TGTGCCAGCAGTCCCCGGGACAGTCTTTGGGTCACCCTCCACTTT.

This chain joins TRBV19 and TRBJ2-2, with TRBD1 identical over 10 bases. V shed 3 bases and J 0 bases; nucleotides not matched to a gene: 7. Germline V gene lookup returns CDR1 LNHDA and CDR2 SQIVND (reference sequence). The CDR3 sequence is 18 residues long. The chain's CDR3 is CASSIPGQGPPNTGELFF. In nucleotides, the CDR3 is TGTGCCAGTAGTATCCCGGGACAGGGGCCTCCGAACACCGGGGAGCTGTTTTTT.

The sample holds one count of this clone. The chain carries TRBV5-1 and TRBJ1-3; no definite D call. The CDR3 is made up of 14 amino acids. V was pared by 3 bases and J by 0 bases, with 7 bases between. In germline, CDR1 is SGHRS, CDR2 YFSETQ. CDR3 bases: TGCGCCAGCAGCTCACAGAGCTCTGGAAACACCATATATTTT. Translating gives CASSSQSSGNTIYF. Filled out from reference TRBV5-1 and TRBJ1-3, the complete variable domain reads KAGVTQTPRYLIKTRGQQVTLSCSPISGHRSVSWYQQTPGQGLQFLFEYFSETQRNKGNFPGRFSGRQFSNSRSEMNVSTLELGDSALYLCASSSQSSGNTIYFGEGSWLTVV.

The CDR3 DNA sequence: TGTGCCGTCCGGGGGGCCCAGCCTGCCACCGGGGAGCTGTTTTTT. It codes for CAVRGAQPATGELFF. The V call is TRBV10-3, the J call TRBJ2-2, with D perhaps TRBD2 (7 bases). The CDR3 contains 15 residues. The V and J ends lost 11 bases and 4 bases respectively, with 20 bases between them. The germline V gene encodes CDR1 ENHRY and CDR2 SYGVKD.

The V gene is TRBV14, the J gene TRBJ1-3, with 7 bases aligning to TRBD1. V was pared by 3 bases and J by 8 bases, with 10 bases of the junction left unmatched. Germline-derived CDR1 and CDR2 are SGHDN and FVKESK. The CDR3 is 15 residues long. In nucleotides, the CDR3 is TGTGCCAGCAGCCACCTGACAGGGTCCCTGGACACCATATATTTT. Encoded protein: CASSHLTGSLDTIYF.

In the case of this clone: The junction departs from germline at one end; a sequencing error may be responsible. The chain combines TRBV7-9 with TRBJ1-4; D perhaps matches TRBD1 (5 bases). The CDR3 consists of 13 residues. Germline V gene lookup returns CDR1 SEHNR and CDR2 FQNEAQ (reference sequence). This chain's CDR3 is CASLKEGQEKLFF. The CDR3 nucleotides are TGTGCCAGCTTGAAGGAGGGGCAGGAAAAGCTGTTTTTT.

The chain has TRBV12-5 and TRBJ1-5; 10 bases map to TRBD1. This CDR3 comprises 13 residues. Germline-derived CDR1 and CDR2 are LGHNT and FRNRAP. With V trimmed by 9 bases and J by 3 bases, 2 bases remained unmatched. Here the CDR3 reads CASGTGVNQPQHF. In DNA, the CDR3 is TGTGCTAGCGGGACAGGGGTCAATCAGCCCCAGCATTTT.